The 32 T cell receptor beta chains below all came from one sample that was sequenced in a study of blood T cell repertoires in COVID-19. Measured with immunoSEQ multiplex PCR; TCRdb has only the in-frame clones, and not every one. The table records 290,000 or so clones, more than 75% of them present only once. Sequenced sample: peripheral blood. The receptors here all came from an older man with acute or convalescent COVID-19.

This clone was counted once. The V gene is TRBV20-1, the J gene TRBJ1-4; D is possibly TRBD1 (5 bases). Per germline, CDR1 DFQATT and CDR2 SNEGSKA (reference sequence). This CDR3 spans 16 amino acids. The V gene lost 3 bases and the J gene lost 3 bases, with 17 bases spanning the gap. This CDR3 reads CSASPRRGGANEKLFF. In DNA, the CDR3 is TGCAGTGCTAGTCCCCGTCGGGGGGGGGCTAATGAAAAACTGTTTTTT.

This chain uses TRBV29-1 with TRBJ2-5, with TRBD1 matching over 9 bases. This CDR3 has 14 amino acids. Germline trimming cut 5 bases from V and 6 bases from J; bases unmatched to any gene: 10. Germline CDR1 SQVTM, CDR2 ANQGSEA. The DNA of the CDR3 is TGCAGCGTTAGGGACAGGGAAGGATTGAAGACCCAGTACTTC. This translates into CSVRDREGLKTQYF.

This chain joins TRBV4-3 and TRBJ1-4, with D hard to call. CDR1 is LGHNA and CDR2 is YSLEER in the germline V gene. The length of the CDR3 is 13 residues. Deletions cut 0 bases from V and 10 bases from J, with 9 bases between. This CDR3 reads CASSQDRVGKLFF. CDR3 in DNA: TGCGCCAGCAGCCAAGATCGGGTGGGAAAACTGTTTTTT.

The chain's CDR3 is CAWGAGPPGELFF. CDR3 DNA: TGTGCGTGGGGGGCAGGGCCCCCCGGGGAGCTGTTTTTT. The chain couples TRBV30 to TRBJ2-2; D may correspond to TRBD1 or TRBD2 (6 bases each). The CDR3 is made up of 13 amino acids. Germline V gives CDR1 GTSNPN, CDR2 SVGIG (reference sequence).

This rearrangement joins TRBV29-1 to TRBJ2-7; D perhaps matches TRBD2 (7 bases). Germline CDR1 SQVTM, CDR2 ANQGSEA. The CDR3 is 13 residues long. Trimming took 3 bases from V and 6 from J, leaving 15 bases between them. The CDR3 protein is CSVDKTGGGEQYF. CDR3 nucleotide sequence: TGCAGCGTTGATAAGACAGGCGGGGGCGAGCAGTACTTC.

The table lists this clone with a count of one. The chain couples TRBV28 to TRBJ2-2; weak D call: TRBD1 (6 bases). V was shortened by 4 bases and J by 6 bases, with 12 bases between the two germline ends. The CDR3 is 14 residues long. Per the germline V gene, CDR1 is MDHEN and CDR2 is SYDVKM. Here the CDR3 reads CASSSGTWAGELFF. CDR3 bases: TGTGCCAGCAGTTCCGGGACATGGGCCGGGGAGCTGTTTTTT.

The chain couples TRBV5-1 to TRBJ2-7; 10 bases agree with TRBD1. This CDR3 has 15 amino acids. CDR1 SGHRS and CDR2 YFSETQ come from the germline V gene. The ends lost 0 bases at V and 5 bases at J; junction bases unmatched: 5. This CDR3 is CASSLVDRGRDEQYF. The CDR3 nucleotides read TGCGCCAGCAGCTTGGTGGACAGGGGGAGAGACGAGCAGTACTTC.

The chain recombines TRBV6-5 with TRBJ2-2; 8 nucleotides line up with TRBD1. Germline V gene lookup returns CDR1 MNHEY and CDR2 SVGAGI. The CDR3 is 15 residues long. V lost 11 bases and J lost 3; bases outside the gene matches: 11. The CDR3 loop is CAARRQGADTGELFF. The CDR3 nucleotides read TGTGCCGCCCGACGGCAGGGGGCGGACACCGGGGAGCTGTTTTTT.

In this sample, this clone turned up once. The chain carries TRBV3-1 (or the pseudogene TRBV3-2) and TRBJ1-4; 12 nucleotides align to TRBD1. The length of the CDR3 is 17 residues. Trimming at V came to 5 bases and at J to 4 bases, leaving 8 bases not matched to a gene. CDR1 and CDR2 (germline): LGHDT, YNNKEL (reference sequence). The CDR3 nucleotides are TGTGCCAGCAGCTACGGGACAGGGGGCCAACTTAATGAAAAACTGTTTTTT. The encoded protein is CASSYGTGGQLNEKLFF.

The chain uses TRBV5-1 and TRBJ1-1, with 8 bases fitting TRBD1. This CDR3 is built from 15 residues. Germline lookup yields CDR1 SGHRS and CDR2 YFSETQ. V trimming: 5 bases; J trimming: 1 base; junction bases outside the gene matches: 7. CDR3 region: CASRGQALGNTEAFF. The CDR3 coding sequence is TGCGCCAGCAGGGGACAGGCATTGGGGAACACTGAAGCTTTCTTT.

The chain uses TRBV15 and TRBJ1-2; D uncertain. Germline V CDR1 and CDR2: LNHNV, YYDKDF (reference sequence). The CDR3 sequence is 14 residues long. Trimming took 1 base from V and 4 from J, leaving 10 bases between them. CDR3 sequence (DNA): TGTGCCACCAGCAGAGCGAGGGAGGGCTATGGCTACACCTTC. Protein: CATSRAREGYGYTF. The full variable domain, with the rest looked up from reference TRBV15 and TRBJ1-2, is DAMVIQNPRYQVTQFGKPVTLSCSQTLNHNVMYWYQQKSSQAPKLLFHYYDKDFNNEADTPDNFQSRRPNTSFCFLDIRSPGLGDTAMYLCATSRAREGYGYTFGSGTRLTVV.

V is TRBV2 and J is TRBJ2-7, with D hard to call. Trimming took off 7 bases at V and 5 bases at J, with 18 bases between the two ends. Per germline, CDR1 SNHLY and CDR2 FYNNEI. CDR3 size: 14 residues. CDR3 in DNA: TGTGCCAGCAAATCTCGGCACAGCCAAGACGAGCAGTACTTC. Translation gives CASKSRHSQDEQYF.

The J gene is TRBJ2-6, the V gene TRBV5-6; 12 nucleotides agree with TRBD1. Germline CDR1 is SGHDT and CDR2 is YYEEEE. CDR3 length: 17 amino acids. Trimming at V came to 3 bases and at J to 3 bases, leaving 4 bases not matched to a gene. The CDR3 loop is CASSSGTGGYGANVLTF. The CDR3 DNA reads TGTGCCAGCAGCTCGGGGACAGGGGGCTATGGGGCCAACGTCCTGACTTTC.

This clone appeared a single time. The genes are TRBV24-1 and TRBJ2-2, with 8 positions matching TRBD2. Germline V gene lookup returns CDR1 KGHDR and CDR2 SFDVKD. The CDR3 contains 14 residues. The junction had 2 bases not matched to a gene; V was cut back by 7 bases and J by 2 bases. DNA for the CDR3: TGTGCCACCAGGCGGGGGGAAAACACCGGGGAGCTGTTTTTT. This codes for CATRRGENTGELFF.

This clone has just a few counts. The V gene is TRBV23-1, the J gene TRBJ1-1, with 9 bases identical to TRBD1. TRBV23-1 is an ORF, and what it does is uncertain. The CDR3 runs 16 residues. The V and J ends lost 3 bases and 4 bases, in that order; junction bases with no gene match: 9. The CDR3 spells CASSHSGTGSLTEAFF. DNA for the CDR3: TGCGCCAGCAGTCATTCCGGGACAGGGTCCCTCACTGAAGCTTTCTTT.

The chain joins TRBV7-2 to TRBJ2-3, with D perhaps TRBD1 (5 bases). Germline lookup yields CDR1 SGHTA and CDR2 FQGNSA. Trimming removed 2 bases from V and 6 bases from J, with 9 bases in between. The length of the CDR3 is 13 residues. This chain's CDR3 is CASSLSGMDTQYF. As DNA, the CDR3 is TGTGCCAGCAGCTTATCAGGGATGGATACGCAGTATTTT.

The chain's CDR3 is CASSPMGTRTTSSYEQYF. The CDR3 coding sequence is TGTGCCAGCAGCCCCATGGGGACTAGAACCACTAGCTCCTACGAGCAGTACTTC. The chain employs TRBV3-1 (or the pseudogene TRBV3-2) and TRBJ2-7; TRBD2 agrees at 8 bases. The V segment lost 4 bases and the J segment 0 bases; nucleotides outside the gene matches: 14. CDR1 is LGHDT, CDR2 YNNKEL, per germline (reference sequence). The CDR3 covers 18 residues.

This chain connects TRBV28 to TRBJ2-7, with 10 bases identical to TRBD2. The J segment lost 0 bases and the V segment lost 5 bases, leaving 4 bases of the junction unmatched. From germline, CDR1 is MDHEN and CDR2 SYDVKM. There are 15 residues in the CDR3. CDR3 nucleotide sequence: TGTGCCAGCAGTCCTAGCGGGAGAAGCTCCTACGAGCAGTACTTC. This codes for CASSPSGRSSYEQYF.

The chain joins TRBV11-3 to TRBJ2-1; 9 nucleotides agree with TRBD1. J was trimmed by 5 bases and V by 5 bases; bases with no gene match: 7. The germline V gene encodes CDR1 SGHNT and CDR2 YENEEA. The CDR3 covers 15 residues. CDR3 DNA: TGTGCCAGCAGCGCGGGACAGGGTTCAAACAATGAGCAGTTCTTC. It encodes CASSAGQGSNNEQFF.

The genes are TRBV9 and TRBJ1-3, with D possibly TRBD1 on 5 matching bases. Germline values: CDR1 SGDLS, CDR2 YYNGEE. Trimming took 3 bases from V and 8 from J, leaving 21 bases between them. This CDR3 contains 16 residues. The CDR3 is CASSAYGGLTADTIYF. The CDR3 bases are TGTGCCAGCAGCGCCTATGGGGGACTGACGGCGGACACCATATATTTT.

The count of this clone is one. The chain's CDR3 is CASSLGWQPNYGYTF. In DNA form, the CDR3 reads TGTGCCAGCAGCTTAGGTTGGCAACCTAACTATGGCTACACCTTC. The J gene is TRBJ1-2, the V gene TRBV7-8; D is uncertain. The CDR3 contains 15 residues. Germline V gene data show CDR1 as SGHVS and CDR2 as FQNEAQ. With 1 base removed from V and 0 bases from J, the gap between germline ends came to 9 bases.

V is TRBV19 and J is TRBJ1-1; 9 bases align to TRBD1. CDR1 LNHDA and CDR2 SQIVND come from the germline V gene (reference sequence). This CDR3 contains 14 residues. Losses at the gene ends were 10 bases for V and 5 bases for J; bases not matched to a gene: 11. Here the CDR3 DNA reads TGTGCCACCTGGAGTGGACAGGGGAGAACTGAAGCTTTCTTT. It encodes CATWSGQGRTEAFF. Complete variable domain (other parts from reference TRBV19 and TRBJ1-1): DGGITQSPKYLFRKEGQNVTLSCEQNLNHDAMYWYRQDPGQGLRLIYYSQIVNDFQKGDIAEGYSVSREKKESFPLTVTSAQKNPTAFYLCATWSGQGRTEAFFGQGTRLTVV.

In this sample, this clone turned up once. V gene TRBV11-2 combines with J gene TRBJ1-2, with TRBD1 matching 8 bases. Per germline, CDR1 SGHAT and CDR2 FQNNGV. The CDR3 loop spans 13 amino acids. Trimming at V came to 5 bases and at J to 3 bases, leaving 2 bases not matched to a gene. The CDR3 DNA follows: TGTGCCAGCAGCGAACAGGGGGACTATGGCTACACCTTC. Its translation is CASSEQGDYGYTF.

As regards this clone: A junction end diverges from the germline sequence, so it may reflect a read error. The V gene is TRBV7-6, the J gene TRBJ2-3; 8 bases map to TRBD2. The CDR3 loop spans 15 amino acids. Germline values: CDR1 SGHVS, CDR2 FNYEAQ. In DNA form, the CDR3 reads TGTGCCACCAGCCCCGGGACTAGTCGGGCAGATACGCAGTATTTT. As protein: CATSPGTSRADTQYF.

J is TRBJ2-7 and V is TRBV6-6; 9 bases map to TRBD1. The CDR3 consists of 16 residues. Losses at the gene ends were 2 bases for V and 3 bases for J; bases not matched to a gene: 8. Germline CDR1 and CDR2: MNHNY and SVGAGI (reference sequence). The CDR3 protein is CASSYEGDRVSYEQYF. In DNA, the CDR3 is TGTGCCAGCAGTTACGAAGGGGACAGGGTAAGCTACGAGCAGTACTTC.

This rearrangement joins TRBV7-8 to TRBJ2-2, with TRBD1 as a possible D gene (5 bases). The CDR3 is 16 residues long. CDR1 SGHVS and CDR2 FQNEAQ come from the germline V gene. V lost 2 bases and J 2 bases, leaving 12 bases between the germline ends. DNA of the CDR3: TGTGCCAGCAGCTTAAAAGGGGCCCTAAACACCGGGGAGCTGTTTTTT. Its translation: CASSLKGALNTGELFF.

V is TRBV28 and J is TRBJ1-1, with D uncertain. The CDR3 is 13 amino acids. V lost 6 bases and J lost 3, with 11 bases in between. Germline lookup yields CDR1 MDHEN and CDR2 SYDVKM. The CDR3 is CASSQDMYTEAFF. CDR3 DNA: TGTGCCAGCAGCCAAGACATGTACACTGAAGCTTTCTTT.

This chain links TRBV15 with TRBJ2-1, with 15 bases lining up with TRBD2. Trimming at V came to 5 bases and at J to 9 bases, leaving 8 bases not matched to a gene. The CDR3 totals 16 residues. Germline assignment: CDR1 LNHNV and CDR2 YYDKDF (reference sequence). The CDR3 protein is CATSLGTSGGIGEQFF. CDR3 coding DNA: TGTGCCACCAGCCTAGGGACTAGCGGGGGGATCGGTGAGCAGTTCTTC.

This chain uses TRBV4-3 with TRBJ1-6; the match to TRBD1 covers 8 bases. V was pared by 4 bases and J by 9 bases, with 8 bases of the junction left unmatched. In germline, CDR1 is LGHNA, CDR2 YSLEER. The CDR3 loop spans 15 amino acids. The CDR3 coding sequence is TGCGCCAGCAGCCCTGAAGGACAGGGTAGTTCACCCCTCCACTTT. It encodes CASSPEGQGSSPLHF.

The V gene is TRBV20-1, the J gene TRBJ1-6, with D uncertain. Trimming removed 3 bases from V and 11 bases from J, with 5 bases in between. The CDR3 is 10 amino acids. Germline V gene data show CDR1 as DFQATT and CDR2 as SNEGSKA (reference sequence). CDR3 sequence: CSASEPPLHF. DNA of the CDR3: TGCAGTGCTAGCGAGCCACCCCTCCACTTT.

This clone has just a few counts. V gene TRBV19 combines with J gene TRBJ2-5; 9 nucleotides agree with TRBD1. The V and J ends lost 5 bases and 5 bases, in that order; junction bases with no gene match: 6. This CDR3 has 14 amino acids. Germline V gene sequence: CDR1 LNHDA, CDR2 SQIVND (reference sequence). DNA for the CDR3: TGTGCCAGTAGTGTACAGGGGGCTGGTGAGACCCAGTACTTC. This codes for CASSVQGAGETQYF.

V and J are TRBV7-9 and TRBJ1-2, with unresolved D. CDR1 is SEHNR, CDR2 FQNEAQ, per germline (reference sequence). The CDR3 loop spans 13 amino acids. Trimming cost V 5 bases and J 0 bases, with 7 bases left between them. This CDR3 is CASSPDTNYGYTF. The DNA of the CDR3 is TGTGCCAGCAGCCCAGACACTAACTATGGCTACACCTTC.